Following are 13 T cell receptor beta chains from one sample sequenced in a study of T cells in localized non-small cell lung cancer. Assay used: immunoSEQ multiplex PCR; TCRdb lists only in-frame clones, some missing. The data show approximately 72,000 clones, just under 85% seen once. The material sequenced was peripheral blood, taken before any cancer treatment. These receptors were taken from a female donor aged 60 or older with stage I lung adenocarcinoma.

The chain links TRBV2 to TRBJ1-5; 7 bases fit TRBD1. Germline CDR1 reads SNHLY; CDR2 reads FYNNEI. CDR3 length: 15 residues. The ends lost 4 bases at V and 4 bases at J; junction bases unmatched: 7. The CDR3 here is CASSGTGQRNQPQHF. The CDR3 DNA follows: TGTGCCAGCAGTGGGACGGGACAGCGTAATCAGCCCCAGCATTTT.

The chain uses TRBV7-9 and TRBJ1-1, with a possible D match to TRBD1 (5 bases). The CDR3 length is 14 residues. V gave up 0 bases and J gave up 5 bases, with 10 bases separating them. Germline V gene lookup returns CDR1 SEHNR and CDR2 FQNEAQ (reference sequence). CDR3 bases: TGTGCCAGCAGCTTAGCTGGGGGTAAGACTGAAGCTTTCTTT. It translates to CASSLAGGKTEAFF. The full variable domain, completed using reference TRBV7-9 and TRBJ1-1, is DTGVSQNPRHKITKRGQNVTFRCDPISEHNRLYWYRQTLGQGPEFLTYFQNEAQLEKSRLLSDRFSAERPKGSFSTLEIQRTEQGDSAMYLCASSLAGGKTEAFFGQGTRLTVV.

Concerning this clone: Other DNA sequences within the sample encode an identical CDR3. The rearrangement joins TRBV5-8 to TRBJ2-3; D is possibly TRBD1 (6 bases). V was clipped by 2 bases and J by 0 bases, with 7 bases between them. This CDR3 is built from 14 residues. CDR1 and CDR2 (germline): SGHTS, YDEGEE. DNA of the CDR3: TGTGCCAGCAGCTTAGGACAGAGCACAGATACGCAGTATTTT. Amino acid sequence: CASSLGQSTDTQYF.

The rearrangement joins TRBV7-3 to TRBJ2-7; 7 nucleotides align to TRBD2. V lost 4 bases and J lost 0; bases outside the gene matches: 12. Germline lookup yields CDR1 SGHTA and CDR2 FQGTGA. The CDR3 runs to 17 residues. CDR3 DNA sequence: TGTGCCAGCAGCTCCCAGCCCCTCCTAGCGGCCTCCTACGAGCAGTACTTC. This codes for CASSSQPLLAASYEQYF.

The V gene is TRBV7-2, the J gene TRBJ1-2; 9 bases agree with TRBD1. Trimming cost V 5 bases and J 7 bases; bases outside gene matches: 2. The length of the CDR3 is 12 residues. Germline V lookup: CDR1 SGHTA, CDR2 FQGNSA. Here the CDR3 reads CASSPGQGGYTF. The CDR3 DNA reads as TGTGCCAGCAGCCCGGGACAGGGTGGCTACACCTTC.

The chain recombines TRBV7-6 with TRBJ2-2; D possibly corresponds to TRBD2 (6 bases). CDR1 and CDR2 (germline): SGHVS, FNYEAQ. The CDR3 runs to 17 residues. The V end lost 4 bases, the J end lost 1 base, and 16 bases lay between the germline ends. CDR3 DNA: TGTGCCAGCAGCTCGCGATTTGGAGGGCAGAACACCGGGGAGCTGTTTTTT. It codes for CASSSRFGGQNTGELFF.

The V call is TRBV29-1, the J call TRBJ2-7, with TRBD1 identical over 9 bases. Germline CDR1 reads SQVTM; CDR2 reads ANQGSEA. This CDR3 spans 14 amino acids. J was trimmed by 4 bases and V by 3 bases; bases with no gene match: 7. The CDR3, as DNA: TGCAGCGTTGAGGGGACAGGGAGCGTGTACGAGCAGTACTTC. Its protein is CSVEGTGSVYEQYF.

CDR3 sequence reads: CASSDSKQGATGELFF. CDR3 nucleotide sequence: TGTGCCAGCAGTGACTCGAAACAGGGGGCCACCGGGGAGCTGTTTTTT. The V gene is TRBV6-4, the J gene TRBJ2-2; TRBD1 matches at 9 bases. With V trimmed by 0 bases and J by 4 bases, 3 bases remained unmatched. Germline V gene sequence: CDR1 MRHNA, CDR2 SNTAGT. The CDR3 length is 16 residues.

The genes are TRBV2 and TRBJ2-2; D is unresolved. Germline values: CDR1 SNHLY, CDR2 FYNNEI. V was pared by 4 bases and J by 6 bases, with 15 bases between. The CDR3 is made up of 15 amino acids. The CDR3 DNA sequence: TGTGCCAGCAGTGGACCGAGGTCTTCGGCCGGGGAGCTGTTTTTT. This translates into CASSGPRSSAGELFF.

V is TRBV18 and J is TRBJ1-2, with 8 nucleotides matching TRBD1. Unmatched junction bases numbered 11, after V lost 3 bases and J lost 8 bases. There are 15 residues in the CDR3. Germline CDR1 reads KGHSH; CDR2 reads LQKENI. CDR3 region: CASSPGQGSVEGYTF. CDR3 nucleotides: TGTGCCAGCTCACCCGGACAGGGCTCGGTGGAGGGCTACACCTTC.

This clone has just a few counts. This chain joins TRBV6-1 and TRBJ2-7; D assignment may be TRBD1 or TRBD2 (5 bases each). Germline assignment: CDR1 MNHNS and CDR2 SASEGT. The V gene lost 5 bases and the J gene lost 4 bases, with 12 bases spanning the gap. CDR3 size: 13 residues. CDR3 residues: CASSRGESYEQYF. The DNA of the CDR3 is TGTGCCAGCAGTCGAGGGGAAAGTTACGAGCAGTACTTC.

This chain joins TRBV1 and TRBJ1-1. TRBV1 is labeled a pseudogene. This CDR3 comprises 12 residues. CDR3 sequence reads: CTSSLSAVEAFF. The CDR3 bases are TGCACCAGCAGTCTATCGGCCGTTGAAGCTTTCTTT.

The chain couples TRBV18 to TRBJ1-4, with D tentatively TRBD1 (5 bases). The CDR3 sequence is 13 residues long. V lost 4 bases to trimming and J lost 2 bases, with 5 bases between them. Germline V gives CDR1 KGHSH, CDR2 LQKENI. The CDR3 loop reads CASSQGTNEKLFF. The CDR3 bases are TGTGCCAGCTCACAGGGGACTAATGAAAAACTGTTTTTT.